Here is one TCR beta chain with its context. The sample is drawn from a study of blood T cell repertoires in COVID-19. In the original processing: Amplification from reference gene primers served as the basis for estimated nucleated cell counts. Clones were read by immunoSEQ multiplex PCR, and TCRdb kept only the in-frame ones, dropping some. That table gives V, J and clone size, and the DNA gave D and trimming. The repertoire has about 210,000 clones, roughly 78% of them found once; the top ten carry approximately 12%. The V gene's germline CDR1 is SGHTA and CDR2 FQGTGA. Between the trimmed V and J ends, which lost 0 bases and 10 bases, there was a span of 10 bases. The CDR3 runs to 13 residues.

The sample was peripheral blood. The J gene is TRBJ2-1, the V gene TRBV7-3; weak D call: TRBD2 (6 bases). This receptor was identified in a woman in her 40s with acute or convalescent COVID-19. The CDR3 DNA follows: TGTGCCAGCAGCTTAACGCGGGAATTGGAGCAGTTCTTC. Encoded protein: CASSLTRELEQFF.